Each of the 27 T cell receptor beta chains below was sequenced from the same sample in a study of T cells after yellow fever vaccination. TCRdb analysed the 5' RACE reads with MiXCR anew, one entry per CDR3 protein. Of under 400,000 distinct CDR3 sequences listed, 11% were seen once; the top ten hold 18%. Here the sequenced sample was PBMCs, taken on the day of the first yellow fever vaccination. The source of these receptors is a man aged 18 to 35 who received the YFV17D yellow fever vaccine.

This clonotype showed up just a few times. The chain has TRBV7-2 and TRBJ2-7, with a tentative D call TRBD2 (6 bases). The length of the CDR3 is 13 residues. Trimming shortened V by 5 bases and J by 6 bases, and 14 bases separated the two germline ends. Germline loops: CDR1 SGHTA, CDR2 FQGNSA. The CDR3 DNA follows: TGTGCCAGCAGCGAGAGGAGCGGGCCCGAGCAGTACTTC. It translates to CASSERSGPEQYF.

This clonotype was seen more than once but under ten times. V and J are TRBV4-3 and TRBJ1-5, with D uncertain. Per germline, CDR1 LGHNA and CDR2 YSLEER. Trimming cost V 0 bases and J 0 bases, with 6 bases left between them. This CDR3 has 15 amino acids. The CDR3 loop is CASSQDWNSNQPQHF. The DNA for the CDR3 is TGCGCCAGCAGCCAAGACTGGAATAGCAATCAGCCCCAGCATTTT.

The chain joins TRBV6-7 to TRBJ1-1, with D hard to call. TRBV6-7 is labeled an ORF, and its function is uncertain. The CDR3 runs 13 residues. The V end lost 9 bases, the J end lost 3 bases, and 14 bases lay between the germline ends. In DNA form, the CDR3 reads TGTGCCAGTGTATCAACAGCCGACACTGAAGCTTTCTTT. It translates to CASVSTADTEAFF.

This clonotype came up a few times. CDR3 protein: CASSREGGADTGELFF. CDR3 bases: TGCGCCAGCAGCCGAGAAGGGGGGGCGGACACCGGGGAGCTGTTTTTT. The chain is built from TRBV4-1 and TRBJ2-2; TRBD2 might be the D (7 bases). The CDR3 is made up of 16 amino acids. V dropped 4 bases and J dropped 3 bases, with 15 bases sitting between them. Germline CDR1 is MGHRA and CDR2 is YSYEKL.

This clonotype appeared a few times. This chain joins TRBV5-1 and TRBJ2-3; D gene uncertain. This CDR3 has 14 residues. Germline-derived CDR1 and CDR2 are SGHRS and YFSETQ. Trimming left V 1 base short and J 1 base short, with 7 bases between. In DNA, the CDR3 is TGCGCCAGCAGCTTGCTCACAGGCACAGATACGCAGTATTTT. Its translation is CASSLLTGTDTQYF.

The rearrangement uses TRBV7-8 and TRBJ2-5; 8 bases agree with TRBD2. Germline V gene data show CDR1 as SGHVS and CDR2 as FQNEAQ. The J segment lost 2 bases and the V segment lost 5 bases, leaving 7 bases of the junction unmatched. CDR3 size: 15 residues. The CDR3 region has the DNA TGTGCCAGCAGCCCGACCCAGCGGGAGCAAGAGACCCAGTACTTC. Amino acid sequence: CASSPTQREQETQYF.

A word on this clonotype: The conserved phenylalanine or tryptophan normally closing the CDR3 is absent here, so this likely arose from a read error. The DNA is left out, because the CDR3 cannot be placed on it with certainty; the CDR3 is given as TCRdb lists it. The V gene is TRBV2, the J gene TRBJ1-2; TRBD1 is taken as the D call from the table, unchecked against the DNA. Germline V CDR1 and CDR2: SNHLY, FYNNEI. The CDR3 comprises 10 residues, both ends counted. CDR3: CASSETPPFL.

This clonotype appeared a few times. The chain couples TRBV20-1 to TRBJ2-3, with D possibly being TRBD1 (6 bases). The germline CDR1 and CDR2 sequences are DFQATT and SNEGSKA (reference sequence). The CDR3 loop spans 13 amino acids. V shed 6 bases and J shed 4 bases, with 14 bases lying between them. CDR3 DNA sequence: TGCAGTGCAGATACACAGGGATCAGATACGCAGTATTTT. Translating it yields CSADTQGSDTQYF.

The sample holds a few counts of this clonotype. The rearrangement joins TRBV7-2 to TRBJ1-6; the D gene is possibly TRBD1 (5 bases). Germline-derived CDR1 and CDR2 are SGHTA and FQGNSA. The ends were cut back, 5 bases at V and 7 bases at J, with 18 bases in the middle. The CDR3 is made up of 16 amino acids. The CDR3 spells CASSLLDSRLNSPLHF. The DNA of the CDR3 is TGTGCCAGCAGCCTCTTAGACAGTAGATTGAATTCACCCCTCCACTTT.

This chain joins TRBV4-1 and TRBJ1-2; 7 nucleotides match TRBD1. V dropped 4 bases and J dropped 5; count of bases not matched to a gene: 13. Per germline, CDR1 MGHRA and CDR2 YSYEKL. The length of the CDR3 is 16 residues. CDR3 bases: TGCGCCAGCAGCCCTGACCCCAGGGGGTGGGATTATGGCTACACCTTC. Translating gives CASSPDPRGWDYGYTF.

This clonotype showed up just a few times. The CDR3 sequence: CASSLTRPLAKNIQYF. Written as DNA, the CDR3 is TGTGCCAGCAGTTTAACTAGACCTCTAGCCAAAAACATTCAGTACTTC. The chain uses TRBV6-2 or TRBV6-3 and TRBJ2-4; D is possibly TRBD2 (5 bases). Trimming stripped 4 bases from V and 0 bases from J, with 13 bases between. Germline CDR1 reads MNHEY; CDR2 reads SVGEGT. The CDR3 is made up of 16 amino acids.

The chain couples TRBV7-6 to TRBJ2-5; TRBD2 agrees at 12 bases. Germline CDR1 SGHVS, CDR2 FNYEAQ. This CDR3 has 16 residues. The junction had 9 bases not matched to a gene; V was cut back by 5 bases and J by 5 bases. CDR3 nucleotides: TGTGCCAGCAGCCAAACTAGCGGGGGGATCAGGGAGACCCAGTACTTC. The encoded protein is CASSQTSGGIRETQYF.

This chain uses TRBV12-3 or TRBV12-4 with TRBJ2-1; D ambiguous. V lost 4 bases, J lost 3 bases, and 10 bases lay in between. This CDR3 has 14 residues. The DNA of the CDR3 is TGTGCCAGCAGTTCTAGAGGTGTCTACAATGAGCAGTTCTTC. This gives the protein CASSSRGVYNEQFF.

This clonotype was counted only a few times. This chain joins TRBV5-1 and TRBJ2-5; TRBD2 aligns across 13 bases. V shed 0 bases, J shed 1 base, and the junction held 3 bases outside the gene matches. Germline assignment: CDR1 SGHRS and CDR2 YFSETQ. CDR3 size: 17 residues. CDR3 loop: CASSLALAGGTQETQYF. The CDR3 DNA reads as TGCGCCAGCAGCTTGGCACTAGCGGGGGGGACCCAAGAGACCCAGTACTTC.

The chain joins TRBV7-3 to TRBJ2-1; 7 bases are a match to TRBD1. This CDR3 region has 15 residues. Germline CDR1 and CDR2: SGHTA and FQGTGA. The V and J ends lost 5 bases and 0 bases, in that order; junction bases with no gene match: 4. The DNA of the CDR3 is TGTGCCAGCAGCCGACAGGGAAGCTCCTACAATGAGCAGTTCTTC. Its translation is CASSRQGSSYNEQFF. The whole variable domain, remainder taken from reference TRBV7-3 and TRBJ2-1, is GAGVSQTPSNKVTEKGKYVELRCDPISGHTALYWYRQSLGQGPEFLIYFQGTGAADDSGLPNDRFFAVRPEGSVSTLKIQRTERGDSAVYLCASSRQGSSYNEQFFGPGTRLTVL.

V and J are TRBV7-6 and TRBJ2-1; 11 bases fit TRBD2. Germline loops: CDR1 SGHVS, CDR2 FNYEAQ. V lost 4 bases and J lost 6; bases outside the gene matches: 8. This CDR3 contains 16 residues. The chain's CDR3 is CASSSTSGGAVNEQFF. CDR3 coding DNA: TGTGCCAGCAGCTCCACTAGCGGGGGCGCTGTCAATGAGCAGTTCTTC.

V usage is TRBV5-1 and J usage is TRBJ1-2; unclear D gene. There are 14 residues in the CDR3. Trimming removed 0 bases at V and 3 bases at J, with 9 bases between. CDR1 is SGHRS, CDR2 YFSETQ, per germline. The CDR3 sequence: CASSLGLSDYGYTF. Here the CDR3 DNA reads TGCGCCAGCAGCTTGGGACTTTCGGACTATGGCTACACCTTC. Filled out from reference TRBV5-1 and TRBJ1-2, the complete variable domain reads KAGVTQTPRYLIKTRGQQVTLSCSPISGHRSVSWYQQTPGQGLQFLFEYFSETQRNKGNFPGRFSGRQFSNSRSEMNVSTLELGDSALYLCASSLGLSDYGYTFGSGTRLTVV.

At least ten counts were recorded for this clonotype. The CDR3: CASSLVRVGELFF. The CDR3 bases are TGCGCCAGCAGCTTGGTTCGGGTCGGGGAGCTGTTTTTT. The chain uses TRBV5-1 and TRBJ2-2; no clear D gene. There are 13 residues in the CDR3. Germline CDR1 and CDR2: SGHRS and YFSETQ. Trimming took off 0 bases at V and 7 bases at J, with 7 bases between the two ends. Filled out from reference TRBV5-1 and TRBJ2-2, the complete variable domain reads KAGVTQTPRYLIKTRGQQVTLSCSPISGHRSVSWYQQTPGQGLQFLFEYFSETQRNKGNFPGRFSGRQFSNSRSEMNVSTLELGDSALYLCASSLVRVGELFFGEGSRLTVL.

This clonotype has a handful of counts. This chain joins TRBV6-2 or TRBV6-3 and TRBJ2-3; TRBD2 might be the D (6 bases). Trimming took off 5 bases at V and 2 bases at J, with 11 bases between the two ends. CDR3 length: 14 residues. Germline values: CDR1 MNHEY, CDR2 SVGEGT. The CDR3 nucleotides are TGTGCCAGCAGTGGAGGGCACCACACAGATACGCAGTATTTT. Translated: CASSGGHHTDTQYF.

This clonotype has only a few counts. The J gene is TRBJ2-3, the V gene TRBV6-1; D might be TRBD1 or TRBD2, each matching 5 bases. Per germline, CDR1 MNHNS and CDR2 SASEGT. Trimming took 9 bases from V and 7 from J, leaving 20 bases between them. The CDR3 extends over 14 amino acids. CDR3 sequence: CASLGAGLPYTQYF. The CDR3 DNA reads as TGTGCCAGTCTCGGGGCAGGACTCCCCTATACGCAGTATTTT.

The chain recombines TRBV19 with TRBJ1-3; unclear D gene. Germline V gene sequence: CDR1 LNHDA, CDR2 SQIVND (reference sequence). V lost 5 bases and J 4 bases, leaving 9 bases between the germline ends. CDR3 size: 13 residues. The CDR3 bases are TGTGCCAGTAGTGTGGGCATGGGAAACACCATATATTTT. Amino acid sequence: CASSVGMGNTIYF.

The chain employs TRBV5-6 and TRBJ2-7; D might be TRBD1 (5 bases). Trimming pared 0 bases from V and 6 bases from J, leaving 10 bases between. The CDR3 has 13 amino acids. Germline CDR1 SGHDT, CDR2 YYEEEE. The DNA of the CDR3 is TGTGCCAGCAGCTTGGCAGGGAAGGTCGAGCAGTACTTC. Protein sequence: CASSLAGKVEQYF.

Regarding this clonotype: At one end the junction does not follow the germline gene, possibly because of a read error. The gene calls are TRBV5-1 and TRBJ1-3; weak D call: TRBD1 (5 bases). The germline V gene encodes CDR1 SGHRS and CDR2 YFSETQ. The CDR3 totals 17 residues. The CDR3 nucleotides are TGCGCCAGCAGCTGGGGGGGTAGACCTGACTCTGGAAACACCATATCTTTT. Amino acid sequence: CASSWGGRPDSGNTISF.

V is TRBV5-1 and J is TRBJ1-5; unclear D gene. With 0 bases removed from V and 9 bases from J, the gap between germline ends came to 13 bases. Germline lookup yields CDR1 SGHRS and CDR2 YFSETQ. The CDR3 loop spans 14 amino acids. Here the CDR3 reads CASSLAGDVGPQHF. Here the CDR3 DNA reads TGCGCCAGCAGCTTGGCAGGTGATGTTGGGCCCCAGCATTTT.

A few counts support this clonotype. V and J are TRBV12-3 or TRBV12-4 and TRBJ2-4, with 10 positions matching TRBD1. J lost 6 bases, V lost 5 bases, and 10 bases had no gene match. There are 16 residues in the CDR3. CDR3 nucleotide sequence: TGTGCCAGCAGTCCTTATAACCGGGACAGGGGAAACATTCAGTACTTC. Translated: CASSPYNRDRGNIQYF.

CDR3 in amino acids: CASSQSLAGAYEQYF. In nucleotides, the CDR3 is TGTGCCAGCAGCCAGTCATTAGCGGGGGCCTACGAGCAGTACTTC. This chain connects TRBV7-9 to TRBJ2-7; 9 bases line up with TRBD2. This CDR3 has 15 residues. The V gene end was trimmed by 5 bases and the J gene end by 2 bases; junction bases not matched to a gene: 7. Germline V lookup: CDR1 SEHNR, CDR2 FQNEAQ (reference sequence). Full variable domain (missing parts from reference TRBV7-9 and TRBJ2-7): DTGVSQNPRHKITKRGQNVTFRCDPISEHNRLYWYRQTLGQGPEFLTYFQNEAQLEKSRLLSDRFSAERPKGSFSTLEIQRTEQGDSAMYLCASSQSLAGAYEQYFGPGTRLTVT.

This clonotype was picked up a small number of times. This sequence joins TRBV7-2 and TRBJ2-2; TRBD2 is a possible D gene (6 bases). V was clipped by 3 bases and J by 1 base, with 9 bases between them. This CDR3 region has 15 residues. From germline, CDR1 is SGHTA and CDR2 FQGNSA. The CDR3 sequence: CASSFSGLNTGELFF. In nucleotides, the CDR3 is TGTGCCAGCAGCTTTAGCGGACTGAACACCGGGGAGCTGTTTTTT.